This T cell receptor beta chain emerged from a study of blood T cell repertoires in COVID-19. At the level of the study: Samples taken during acute and convalescent COVID-19 were collected in the United States, Italy and Spain. Nucleic acid was either cDNA or gDNA, and it came from T cells, B-cell-depleted T cells, or PBMCs.

Original methodology: Counts of nucleated cells, estimated from reference gene primer amplification, were obtained. Assay used: immunoSEQ multiplex PCR; TCRdb lists only in-frame clones, some missing. D and trimming were read from the DNA, whereas the V and J calls and clone size are those reported in that table. The sample consists of approximately 180,000 clones, over 75% of them appearing once. Per germline, CDR1 SNHLY and CDR2 FYNNEI. CDR3 length: 11 residues. The germline V and J ends were trimmed by 4 bases and 7 bases, with 7 bases remaining between them. This rearrangement joins TRBV2 to TRBJ1-2; D remains unclear. Specimen: peripheral blood. The receptor was derived from an elderly woman with acute or convalescent COVID-19. The CDR3 DNA follows: TGTGCCAGCAGTGCACGCGGTGGCTACACCTTC. Residues: CASSARGGYTF.